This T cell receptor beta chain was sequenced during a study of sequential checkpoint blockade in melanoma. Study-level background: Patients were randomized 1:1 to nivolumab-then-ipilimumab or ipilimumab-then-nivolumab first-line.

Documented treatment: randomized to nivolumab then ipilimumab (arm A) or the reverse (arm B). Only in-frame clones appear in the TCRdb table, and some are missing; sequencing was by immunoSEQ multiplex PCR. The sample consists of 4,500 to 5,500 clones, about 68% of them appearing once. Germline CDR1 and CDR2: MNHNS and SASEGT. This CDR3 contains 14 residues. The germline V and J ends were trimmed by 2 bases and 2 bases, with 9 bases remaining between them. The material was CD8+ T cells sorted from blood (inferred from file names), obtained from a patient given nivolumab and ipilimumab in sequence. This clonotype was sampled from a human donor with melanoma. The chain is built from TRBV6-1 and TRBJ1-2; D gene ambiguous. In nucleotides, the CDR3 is TGTGCCAGCAGTGAATTGGGCAGGAACTATGGCTACACCTTC. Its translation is CASSELGRNYGYTF.